What follows describes a single T cell receptor (beta chain). The assay was immunoSEQ multiplex PCR, and TCRdb's table has in-frame clones only and misses some. The table lists about 100,000 clones, roughly 92% of them singletons, with around 5.4% in the top ten. This CDR3 is 15 amino acids long. CDR1 is SGHDT and CDR2 is YYEEEE in the germline V gene. Trimming took off 0 bases at V and 6 bases at J, with 14 bases between the two ends. This sample was included in a study of blood T cell repertoires in COVID-19. The specimen was peripheral blood. The chain recombines TRBV5-6 with TRBJ2-3; D perhaps matches TRBD1 (6 bases). The source is a man aged 65 to 85 with acute or convalescent COVID-19. CDR3 nucleotides: TGTGCCAGCAGCTTGGTAAACAGGGAAAGCGATACGCAGTATTTT. It translates to CASSLVNRESDTQYF.